This entry lists 12 T cell receptor beta chains sequenced from one sample in a study of Ad26.COV2.S vaccination and SARS-CoV-2 variants. Indicated treatment: around 19 received Ad26.COV2.S at low or high dose, single or two shots; several received placebo; per-sample allocation not given. Specimen acquisition occurred on day 63 following the initial vaccine or placebo injection. Libraries were prepared by immunoSEQ multiplex PCR; TCRdb keeps only in-frame clonotypes and omits some of them. The data show 500,000 or so clones, around 85% seen once. This material consisted of peripheral blood, taken in a trial of Ad26.COV2.S vaccine versus placebo. The receptors stem from a person aged 18-65 years who received the Ad26.COV2.S COVID-19 vaccine or a placebo.

V and J are TRBV11-2 and TRBJ2-3; 11 positions match TRBD2. Unmatched junction bases numbered 18, after V lost 7 bases and J lost 6 bases. The CDR3 extends over 18 amino acids. CDR1 and CDR2 from the germline V gene are SGHAT and FQNNGV. The CDR3 reads CASTIVGGVAGGVDTQYF. The CDR3 region has the DNA TGTGCCAGCACTATCGTCGGGGGAGTAGCGGGAGGGGTCGATACGCAGTATTTT.

V gene TRBV5-5 combines with J gene TRBJ1-3, with 9 bases aligning to TRBD1. Per germline, CDR1 SGHKS and CDR2 YYEKEE (reference sequence). The CDR3 is 14 amino acids. With 4 bases clipped from V and 6 bases from J, the junction kept 5 bases outside the gene matches. The CDR3 spells CASSLGQGKNTIYF. CDR3 DNA: TGTGCCAGCAGCCTCGGACAGGGGAAAAACACCATATATTTT.

This chain uses TRBV6-5 with TRBJ2-2, with 12 bases matching TRBD2. Germline loops: CDR1 MNHEY, CDR2 SVGAGI. The CDR3 is 15 residues long. With 7 bases clipped from V and 5 bases from J, the junction kept 5 bases outside the gene matches. CDR3 nucleotides: TGTGCCAGCAATCGGCTAGCGGGAGGGACCGGGGAGCTGTTTTTT. Translated, it gives CASNRLAGGTGELFF.

About this clone: Other DNA sequences within the sample encode an identical CDR3. V usage is TRBV7-9 and J usage is TRBJ1-1, with D uncertain. Per the germline V gene, CDR1 is SEHNR and CDR2 is FQNEAQ (reference sequence). V lost 1 base, J lost 2 bases, and 5 bases lay in between. This CDR3 is 13 amino acids long. DNA for the CDR3: TGTGCCAGCAGCTTAGGATCAAACACTGAAGCTTTCTTT. It codes for CASSLGSNTEAFF.

The genes are TRBV3-1 (or the pseudogene TRBV3-2) and TRBJ2-7; a weak D match, TRBD1 (5 bases). The CDR3 spans 13 residues. Per the germline V gene, CDR1 is LGHDT and CDR2 is YNNKEL (reference sequence). The V end lost 4 bases, the J end lost 0 bases, and 7 bases lay between the germline ends. CDR3 coding DNA: TGTGCCAGCAGCCCACAGGCCTCCTACGAGCAGTACTTC. Translation: CASSPQASYEQYF.

The gene calls are TRBV28 and TRBJ1-5; possible D gene TRBD1, 6 bases. CDR3 size: 15 residues. Trimming took 6 bases from V and 4 from J, leaving 16 bases between them. Germline-derived CDR1 and CDR2 are MDHEN and SYDVKM. This CDR3 is CASSQIGQSNQPQHF. The CDR3 region has the DNA TGTGCCAGCAGCCAGATCGGACAGTCTAATCAGCCCCAGCATTTT.

This clone was picked up one time. The chain links TRBV7-8 to TRBJ2-7; 9 nucleotides line up with TRBD1. The germline V gene has CDR1 SGHVS and CDR2 FQNEAQ. The CDR3 is 14 residues long. The V and J ends lost 5 bases and 6 bases, in that order; junction bases with no gene match: 8. CDR3 coding DNA: TGTGCCAGCAGCCTTTGGGACAGGGCAGGCGAGCAGTACTTC. Protein sequence: CASSLWDRAGEQYF.

The chain recombines TRBV2 with TRBJ1-5; TRBD1 agrees at 7 bases. V gave up 3 bases and J gave up 4 bases; unmatched junction bases: 6. Germline V gene data show CDR1 as SNHLY and CDR2 as FYNNEI. The CDR3 runs 15 residues. The CDR3 nucleotides are TGTGCCAGCAGTGACAACAGGGGATCGAATCAGCCCCAGCATTTT. Its protein product is CASSDNRGSNQPQHF.

The chain joins TRBV9 to TRBJ2-3; D ambiguous. V was cut by 1 base and J by 2 bases, with 8 bases left in between. This CDR3 is 14 amino acids long. Germline-derived CDR1 and CDR2 are SGDLS and YYNGEE. CDR3 sequence (DNA): TGTGCCAGCAGCGTATTAGCCTACACAGATACGCAGTATTTT. Amino acids: CASSVLAYTDTQYF.

The V and J genes are TRBV5-1 and TRBJ2-5, with D possibly TRBD2 on 5 matching bases. This CDR3 contains 14 residues. V was shortened by 4 bases and J by 5 bases, with 15 bases between the two germline ends. The germline V gene has CDR1 SGHRS and CDR2 YFSETQ. In DNA, the CDR3 is TGCGCCAGCAGCGCCGGAGGTAGTGGCGAGACCCAGTACTTC. Its translation is CASSAGGSGETQYF.

The genes are TRBV15 and TRBJ2-7, with 7 bases identical to TRBD1. The trim removed 0 bases at V and 4 bases at J, leaving 15 bases unmatched. Germline V gives CDR1 LNHNV, CDR2 YYDKDF (reference sequence). The CDR3 covers 18 residues. CDR3 nucleotide sequence: TGTGCCACCAGCAGAGATCCGGGGACAGTCTCACTCCTTTACGAGCAGTACTTC. This encodes CATSRDPGTVSLLYEQYF.

The rearrangement joins TRBV7-2 to TRBJ1-1, with D possibly TRBD1 on 5 matching bases. The CDR3 runs 15 residues. Germline V gene data show CDR1 as SGHTA and CDR2 as FQGNSA. The V end lost 3 bases, the J end lost 0 bases, and 11 bases lay between the germline ends. The CDR3 DNA reads TGTGCCAGCAGCTTCCAGGGCTTGGTGAACACTGAAGCTTTCTTT. Protein sequence: CASSFQGLVNTEAFF.